The 20 T cell receptor beta chains listed next were all sequenced from one sample in a study of OX40 agonist ivuxolimab in advanced cancers. Produced via immunoSEQ multiplex PCR; TCRdb's table is partial and in-frame only. The sample contains about 64,000 clones, over 65% of which appear only once. Here the sequenced sample was CD4+ or CD8+ T cells sorted from blood, taken in a trial of the OX40 agonist ivuxolimab. The source of these receptors is an adult with an advanced solid tumor such as melanoma, head and neck, liver or kidney cancer.

This clone turned up a few times. V usage is TRBV5-6 and J usage is TRBJ2-1, with D unclear. Germline values: CDR1 SGHDT, CDR2 YYEEEE. CDR3 length: 16 residues. Trimming cost V 2 bases and J 0 bases, with 12 bases left between them. CDR3 sequence (DNA): TGTGCCAGCAGCTTTGTCGGACGCAGCTCCTACAATGAGCAGTTCTTC. Protein product: CASSFVGRSSYNEQFF.

The genes are TRBV18 and TRBJ1-2; D may be TRBD1 (6 bases). CDR1 and CDR2 from the germline V gene are KGHSH and LQKENI. Between the trimmed V and J ends, which lost 2 bases and 4 bases, there was a span of 14 bases. The length of the CDR3 is 15 residues. The CDR3 spells CASSPISSGAYGYTF. In DNA form, the CDR3 reads TGTGCCAGCTCACCAATTTCGTCAGGGGCCTATGGCTACACCTTC.

This chain links TRBV30 with TRBJ1-5; no clear D gene. With 0 bases removed from V and 6 bases from J, the gap between germline ends came to 9 bases. Germline assignment: CDR1 GTSNPN and CDR2 SVGIG (reference sequence). The CDR3 is made up of 13 amino acids. The chain's CDR3 is CAWSVEGGQPQHF. The CDR3 nucleotides read TGTGCCTGGAGTGTAGAGGGCGGTCAGCCCCAGCATTTT.

Worth noting for this clone: One end of the junction is discordant with germline, which a read error may explain. The chain combines TRBV7-6 with TRBJ2-7, with D perhaps matching TRBD1 or TRBD2 (5 bases each). The CDR3 totals 15 residues. Germline lookup yields CDR1 SGHVS and CDR2 FNYEAQ. The CDR3 nucleotides are TGTGCCAGCAGCCTCCGGGACGACCTCTCCTACGAGCAGCACTTC. Protein product: CASSLRDDLSYEQHF.

The V and J genes are TRBV19 and TRBJ2-2; TRBD1 aligns across 8 bases. This CDR3 contains 16 residues. Unmatched junction bases numbered 9, after V lost 7 bases and J lost 2 bases. Germline V lookup: CDR1 LNHDA, CDR2 SQIVND (reference sequence). The CDR3 loop reads CASTQSDRVNTGELFF. For the CDR3, the DNA is TGTGCCAGTACCCAATCGGACAGGGTTAACACCGGGGAGCTGTTTTTT.

The chain joins TRBV10-1 to TRBJ1-5; 8 nucleotides line up with TRBD1. The CDR3 is 13 amino acids. Germline V gene sequence: CDR1 WNHNN, CDR2 SYGVQD (reference sequence). V lost 10 bases and J lost 5; bases outside the gene matches: 7. CDR3 nucleotides: TGCGCCACTTTGGACAGGGTGTATCAGCCCCAGCATTTT. Its translation is CATLDRVYQPQHF.

The chain has TRBV5-6 and TRBJ2-3; D is ambiguous. This CDR3 spans 11 amino acids. Trimming shortened V by 2 bases and J by 4 bases, and 2 bases separated the two germline ends. Per the germline V gene, CDR1 is SGHDT and CDR2 is YYEEEE. CDR3 protein: CASSFPDTQYF. The DNA for the CDR3 is TGTGCCAGCAGCTTTCCAGATACGCAGTATTTT.

The rearrangement uses TRBV28 and TRBJ1-4; possibly TRBD1 for D (6 bases). CDR1 is MDHEN and CDR2 is SYDVKM in the germline V gene. The CDR3 covers 13 residues. V lost 6 bases and J lost 3, with 8 bases in between. This CDR3 reads CASRGGPNEKLFF. As DNA, the CDR3 is TGTGCCAGCAGAGGGGGGCCTAATGAAAAACTGTTTTTT.

Points on this clone: The junction differs from germline at one of its ends, possibly a read error. The chain uses TRBV19 and TRBJ2-5; possibly TRBD2 for D (6 bases). The CDR3 spans 14 residues. CDR1 is LNHDA, CDR2 SQIVND, per germline (reference sequence). CDR3 nucleotides: TGTGCCAGTAGTATTTCCCGGGACTCTGAGATCCAGTACTTC. It encodes CASSISRDSEIQYF.

The V call is TRBV9, the J call TRBJ1-3, with a possible D match to TRBD1 (6 bases). This CDR3 spans 15 amino acids. Looked up from germline, CDR1 is SGDLS and CDR2 is YYNGEE. Trimming cost V 0 bases and J 4 bases, with 11 bases left between them. The DNA for the CDR3 is TGTGCCAGCAGCGTAGTGGGGGCGTCCGGAAACACCATATATTTT. It yields the protein CASSVVGASGNTIYF.

J is TRBJ2-2 and V is TRBV2; D ambiguous. The germline CDR1 and CDR2 sequences are SNHLY and FYNNEI. Trimming left V 0 bases short and J 3 bases short, with 8 bases between. There are 15 residues in the CDR3. The CDR3 coding sequence is TGTGCCAGCAGTGAAGCCCTCAGTTACACCGGGGAGCTGTTTTTT. Its protein product is CASSEALSYTGELFF.

The chain is built from TRBV7-8 and TRBJ2-5, with D maybe TRBD2 (7 bases). V shed 0 bases and J shed 2 bases, with 19 bases lying between them. The germline V gene encodes CDR1 SGHVS and CDR2 FQNEAQ. The CDR3 is made up of 18 amino acids. CDR3 protein: CASSLALRGGGWQETQYF. The CDR3 DNA sequence: TGTGCCAGCAGCTTAGCTTTGAGGGGGGGCGGTTGGCAAGAGACCCAGTACTTC.

The genes are TRBV4-3 and TRBJ1-6; D is possibly TRBD1 (6 bases). This CDR3 is built from 15 residues. With 0 bases removed from V and 8 bases from J, the gap between germline ends came to 11 bases. In germline, CDR1 is LGHNA, CDR2 YSLEER. The CDR3 spells CASSQDQRGDSPLHF. CDR3 DNA: TGCGCCAGCAGCCAAGACCAAAGGGGGGATTCACCCCTCCACTTT.

This clone was detected only once. This chain links TRBV6-5 with TRBJ1-1; possible D gene TRBD1, 6 bases. This CDR3 has 13 amino acids. Trimming cost V 5 bases and J 5 bases, with 12 bases left between them. From germline, CDR1 is MNHEY and CDR2 SVGAGI. The CDR3 protein is CASSNPQGTEAFF. CDR3 nucleotide sequence: TGTGCCAGCAGTAATCCACAGGGAACTGAAGCTTTCTTT.

The chain combines TRBV11-2 with TRBJ2-7; D perhaps matches TRBD2 (6 bases). CDR3 length equals 14 residues. V was clipped by 1 base and J by 2 bases, with 9 bases between them. Germline V lookup: CDR1 SGHAT, CDR2 FQNNGV. DNA of the CDR3: TGTGCCAGCAGCTTAGGTGGGGGGACCTACGAGCAGTACTTC. Its protein is CASSLGGGTYEQYF.

This chain connects TRBV5-1 to TRBJ1-2, with D possibly being TRBD1 (6 bases). The CDR3 spans 14 residues. Trimming cost V 5 bases and J 4 bases, with 15 bases left between them. Germline V gene data show CDR1 as SGHRS and CDR2 as YFSETQ. The CDR3 nucleotides read TGCGCCAGCAGTGTCGCAGGGGACGGCTATGGCTACACCTTC. It translates to CASSVAGDGYGYTF.

Written as DNA, the CDR3 is TGTGCCAGCAGCCAAGAGGAGGGAACCCTTAATGAGCAGTTCTTC. Amino acid sequence: CASSQEEGTLNEQFF. The chain is built from TRBV4-2 and TRBJ2-1; D possibly corresponds to TRBD2 (6 bases). Germline values: CDR1 LGHNA, CDR2 YNFKEQ. Trimming stripped 0 bases from V and 7 bases from J, with 13 bases between. There are 15 residues in the CDR3.

By frequency in the sample, this clone is medium-sized (0.01 to 0.1%). Different DNA sequences within this sample yield the same CDR3. V is TRBV5-1 and J is TRBJ2-1; D assignment may be TRBD1 or TRBD2 (7 bases each). This CDR3 has 19 residues. Trimming took off 5 bases at V and 7 bases at J, with 31 bases between the two ends. Germline CDR1 is SGHRS and CDR2 is YFSETQ. The CDR3: CASSTISRGEGLRGNEQFF. The CDR3 DNA follows: TGCGCCAGCAGTACAATCTCCAGGGGGGAGGGCCTCCGAGGGAATGAGCAGTTCTTC. Complete variable domain (other parts from reference TRBV5-1 and TRBJ2-1): KAGVTQTPRYLIKTRGQQVTLSCSPISGHRSVSWYQQTPGQGLQFLFEYFSETQRNKGNFPGRFSGRQFSNSRSEMNVSTLELGDSALYLCASSTISRGEGLRGNEQFFGPGTRLTVL.

This sequence joins TRBV7-9 and TRBJ2-5; D gene unclear. Germline V CDR1 and CDR2: SEHNR, FQNEAQ (reference sequence). The V gene lost 5 bases and the J gene lost 5 bases, with 12 bases spanning the gap. The CDR3 is 13 amino acids. The CDR3 DNA reads TGTGCCAGCAGCCAAAACTATAGGGAGACCCAGTACTTC. This sequence encodes CASSQNYRETQYF. The full variable domain, completed using reference TRBV7-9 and TRBJ2-5, is DTGVSQNPRHKITKRGQNVTFRCDPISEHNRLYWYRQTLGQGPEFLTYFQNEAQLEKSRLLSDRFSAERPKGSFSTLEIQRTEQGDSAMYLCASSQNYRETQYFGPGTRLLVL.

The V call is TRBV5-4, the J call TRBJ1-1, with a tentative D call TRBD1 (6 bases). The V end lost 1 base, the J end lost 0 bases, and 7 bases lay between the germline ends. The germline CDR1 and CDR2 sequences are SGHNT and YYREEE (reference sequence). The CDR3 sequence is 14 residues long. CDR3 sequence reads: CASSLTGMNTEAFF. The CDR3 nucleotides are TGTGCCAGCAGCTTGACAGGGATGAACACTGAAGCTTTCTTT.